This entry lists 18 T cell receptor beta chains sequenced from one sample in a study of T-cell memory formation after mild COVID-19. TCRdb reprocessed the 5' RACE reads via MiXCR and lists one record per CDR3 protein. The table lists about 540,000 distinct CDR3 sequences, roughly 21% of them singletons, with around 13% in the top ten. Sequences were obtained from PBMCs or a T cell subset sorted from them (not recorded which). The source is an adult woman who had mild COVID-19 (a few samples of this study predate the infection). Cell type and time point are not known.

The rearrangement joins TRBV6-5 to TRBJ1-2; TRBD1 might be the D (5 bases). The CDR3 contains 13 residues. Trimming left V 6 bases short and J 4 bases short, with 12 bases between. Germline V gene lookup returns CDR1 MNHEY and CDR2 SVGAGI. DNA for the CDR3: TGTGCCAGCAGCCGAGGGGAACTCTATGGCTACACCTTC. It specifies CASSRGELYGYTF.

The CDR3 nucleotides are TGCGCCAGCAGCCAAGTCTTTTTCCTAGCGGGGGGTAGCACAGATACGCAGTATTTT. It yields the protein CASSQVFFLAGGSTDTQYF. The J gene is TRBJ2-3, the V gene TRBV4-1; TRBD2 agrees at 11 bases. The ends lost 1 base at V and 0 bases at J; junction bases unmatched: 9. This CDR3 region has 19 residues. Germline lookup yields CDR1 MGHRA and CDR2 YSYEKL.

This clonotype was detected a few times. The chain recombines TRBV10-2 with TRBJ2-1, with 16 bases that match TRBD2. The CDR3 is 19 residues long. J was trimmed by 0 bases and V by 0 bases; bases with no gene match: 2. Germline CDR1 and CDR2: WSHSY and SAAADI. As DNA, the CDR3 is TGCGCCAGCAGTGAGTCGGGACTAGCGGGAGGGAGCTCCTACAATGAGCAGTTCTTC. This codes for CASSESGLAGGSSYNEQFF.

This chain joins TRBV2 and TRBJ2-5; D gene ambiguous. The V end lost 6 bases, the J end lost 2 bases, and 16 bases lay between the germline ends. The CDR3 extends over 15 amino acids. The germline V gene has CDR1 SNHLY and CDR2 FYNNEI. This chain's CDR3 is CASRSWASKQETQYF. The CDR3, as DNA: TGTGCCAGCAGATCCTGGGCCAGTAAGCAAGAGACCCAGTACTTC.

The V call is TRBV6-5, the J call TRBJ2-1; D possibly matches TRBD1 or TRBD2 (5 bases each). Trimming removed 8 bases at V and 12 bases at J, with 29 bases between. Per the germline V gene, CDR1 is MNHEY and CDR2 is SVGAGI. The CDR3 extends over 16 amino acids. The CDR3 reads CASFGSPGTGLLVQFF. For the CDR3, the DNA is TGTGCCAGCTTTGGATCGCCCGGGACGGGCTTGCTGGTGCAGTTCTTC.

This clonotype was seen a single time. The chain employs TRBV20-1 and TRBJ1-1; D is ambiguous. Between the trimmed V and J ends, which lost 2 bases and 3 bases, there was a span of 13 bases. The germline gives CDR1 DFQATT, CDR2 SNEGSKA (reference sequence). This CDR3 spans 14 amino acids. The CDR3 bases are TGCAGTGCTAGAAAGGGCAGCCCCTACACTGAAGCTTTCTTT. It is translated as CSARKGSPYTEAFF.

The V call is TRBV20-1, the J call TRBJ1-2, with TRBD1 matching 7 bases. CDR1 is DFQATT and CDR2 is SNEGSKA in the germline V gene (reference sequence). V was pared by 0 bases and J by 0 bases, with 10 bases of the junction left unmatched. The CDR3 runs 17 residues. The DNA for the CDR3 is TGCAGTGCTAGAGAGGTGACGAGGACAGGAGCTAACTATGGCTACACCTTC. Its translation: CSAREVTRTGANYGYTF.

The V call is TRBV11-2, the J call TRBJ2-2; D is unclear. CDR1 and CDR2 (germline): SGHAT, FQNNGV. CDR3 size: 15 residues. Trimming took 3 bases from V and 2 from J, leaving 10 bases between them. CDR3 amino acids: CASSFSEVNTGELFF. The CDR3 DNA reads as TGTGCCAGCAGCTTTTCGGAAGTTAACACCGGGGAGCTGTTTTTT. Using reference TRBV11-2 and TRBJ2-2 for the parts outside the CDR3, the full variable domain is EAGVAQSPRYKIIEKRQSVAFWCNPISGHATLYWYQQILGQGPKLLIQFQNNGVVDDSQLPKDRFSAERLKGVDSTLKIQPAKLEDSAVYLCASSFSEVNTGELFFGEGSRLTVL.

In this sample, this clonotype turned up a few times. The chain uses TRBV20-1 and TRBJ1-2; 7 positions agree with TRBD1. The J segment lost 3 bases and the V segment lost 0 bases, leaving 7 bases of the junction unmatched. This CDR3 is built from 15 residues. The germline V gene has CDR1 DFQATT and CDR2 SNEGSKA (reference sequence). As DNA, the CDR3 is TGCAGTGCTAGAGATCTCCAGGGGGGACACTATGGCTACACCTTC. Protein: CSARDLQGGHYGYTF.

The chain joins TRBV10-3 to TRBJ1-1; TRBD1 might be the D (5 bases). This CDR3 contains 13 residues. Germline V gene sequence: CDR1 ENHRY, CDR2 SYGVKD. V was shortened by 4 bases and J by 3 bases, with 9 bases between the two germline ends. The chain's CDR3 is CAISGQTHTEAFF. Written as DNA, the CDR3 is TGTGCCATCAGTGGACAGACTCACACTGAAGCTTTCTTT.

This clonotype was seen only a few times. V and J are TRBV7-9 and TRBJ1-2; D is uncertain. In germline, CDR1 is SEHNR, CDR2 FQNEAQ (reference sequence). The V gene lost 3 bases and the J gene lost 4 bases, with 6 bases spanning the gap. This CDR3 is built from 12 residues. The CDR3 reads CASSLSPYGYTF. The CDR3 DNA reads TGTGCCAGCAGCTTGTCTCCCTATGGCTACACCTTC.

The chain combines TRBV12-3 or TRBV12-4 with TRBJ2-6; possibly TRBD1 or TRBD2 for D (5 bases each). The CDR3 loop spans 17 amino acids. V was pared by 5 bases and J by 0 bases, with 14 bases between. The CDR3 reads CASSRDPSTSGANVLTF. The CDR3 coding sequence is TGTGCCAGCAGTAGGGACCCTAGCACCTCTGGGGCCAACGTCCTGACTTTC.

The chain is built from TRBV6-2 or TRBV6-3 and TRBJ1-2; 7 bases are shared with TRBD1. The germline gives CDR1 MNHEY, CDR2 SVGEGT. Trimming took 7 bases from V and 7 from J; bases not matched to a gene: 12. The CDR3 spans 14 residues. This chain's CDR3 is CASKAADRVGGYTF. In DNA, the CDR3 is TGTGCCAGCAAGGCCGCTGACAGGGTGGGTGGCTACACCTTC.

The chain's CDR3 is CASSTLTGGANTGELFF. CDR3 nucleotides: TGTGCCAGCAGTACACTGACAGGGGGCGCGAACACCGGGGAGCTGTTTTTT. The V and J genes are TRBV6-5 and TRBJ2-2, with 10 positions matching TRBD1. V was pared by 5 bases and J by 0 bases, with 6 bases of the junction left unmatched. CDR3 length: 17 amino acids. Germline CDR1 MNHEY, CDR2 SVGAGI.

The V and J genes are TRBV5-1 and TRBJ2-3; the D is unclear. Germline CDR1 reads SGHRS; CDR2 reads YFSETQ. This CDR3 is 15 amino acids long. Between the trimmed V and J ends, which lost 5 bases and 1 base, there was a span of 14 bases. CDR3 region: CASRFRQDRTDTQYF. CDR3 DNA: TGCGCCAGCAGGTTCCGACAAGACCGCACAGATACGCAGTATTTT.

CDR3 amino acids: CASSVNSQETQYF. Written as DNA, the CDR3 is TGTGCCAGTAGTGTTAATTCTCAAGAGACCCAGTACTTC. The chain joins TRBV19 to TRBJ2-5; the D is unclear. Germline CDR1 is LNHDA and CDR2 is SQIVND (reference sequence). The V gene lost 5 bases and the J gene lost 2 bases, with 9 bases spanning the gap. The CDR3 covers 13 residues.

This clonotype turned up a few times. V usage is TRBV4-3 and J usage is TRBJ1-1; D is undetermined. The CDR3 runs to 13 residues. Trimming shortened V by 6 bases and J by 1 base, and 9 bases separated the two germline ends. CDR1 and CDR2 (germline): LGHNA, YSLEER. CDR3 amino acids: CASSQQTNTEAFF. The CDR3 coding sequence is TGCGCCAGCAGTCAGCAAACGAACACTGAAGCTTTCTTT.

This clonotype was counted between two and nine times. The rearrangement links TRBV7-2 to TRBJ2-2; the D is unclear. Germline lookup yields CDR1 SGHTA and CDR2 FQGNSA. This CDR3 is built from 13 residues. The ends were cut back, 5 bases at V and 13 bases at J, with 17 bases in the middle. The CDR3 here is CASSPLTRIALFF. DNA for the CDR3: TGTGCCAGCAGCCCTCTCACCCGAATAGCGCTGTTTTTT.